This TCR beta chain was found in a study of beta chain features in type 1 diabetes. Study-level points and caveats: A definitive answer on HLA type influencing TCRB rearrangement was not reached here. Patients' naive, central memory and Treg TCRB repertoires seemed closer to one another than those of healthy donors.

Per the germline V gene, CDR1 is SGHTA and CDR2 is FQGNSA. V lost 3 bases to trimming and J lost 6 bases, with 11 bases between them. The CDR3 consists of 14 residues. This clone was counted ten times or more. As yet, its antigen is unknown. All of the isolated RNA was reverse transcribed, so expressed TCRB transcripts were sequenced. Clones were sequenced by immunoSEQ multiplex PCR, and TCRdb holds only the in-frame ones, with some missing. The repertoire holds about 240,000 clones, about 30% seen once, with 4% in the top ten. Sequencing was done on a sample of central memory CD4+ T cells from blood. V usage is TRBV7-2 and J usage is TRBJ2-2; TRBD1 is a possible D gene (5 bases). The receptor was derived from a man aged 30-40 years in good health. CDR3 amino acids: CASSFEGVAGELFF. The CDR3 DNA sequence: TGTGCCAGCAGCTTCGAAGGGGTTGCCGGGGAGCTGTTTTTT.